This T cell receptor (beta chain) comes out of a study of patients and donors after allogeneic stem cell transplantation. TCRdb re-analysed the RT-PCR reads in MiXCR, keeping a single row per CDR3 protein. Of about 230,000 distinct CDR3 sequences listed, 11% to 15% are singletons. The junction had 9 bases not matched to a gene; V was cut back by 5 bases and J by 3 bases. Germline lookup yields CDR1 SGHRS and CDR2 YFSETQ. The CDR3 is 15 residues long. This clonotype was recorded a few times. The chain is built from TRBV5-1 and TRBJ1-1; 8 positions agree with TRBD1. The source is a human donor who was either an allogeneic HSCT recipient or a stem cell or donor lymphocyte infusion donor (not recorded which). It is not recorded whose cells these are; they may come from a transplant donor. The sequenced sample was blood, either unsorted or a sorted T cell fraction (not recorded which). The CDR3 protein is CASRSRTGWDTEAFF. CDR3 bases: TGCGCCAGCAGATCTAGGACAGGGTGGGACACTGAAGCTTTCTTT.